This record concerns one TCR beta chain sequence. This sample is drawn from a study of blood T cell repertoires in COVID-19. On the study more broadly: The origin of the acute and convalescent COVID-19 samples was the United States, Italy and Spain. From T cells, B-cell-depleted T cells, or PBMCs came the material, which was cDNA or gDNA.

Germline V CDR1 and CDR2: SGHVS, FQNEAQ. The CDR3 consists of 14 residues. The V and J ends lost 1 base and 6 bases respectively, with 12 bases between them. Study processing details: Amplification of reference gene primers was used by the study to estimate nucleated cell counts. The protocol was immunoSEQ multiplex PCR, while the TCRdb copy is restricted to in-frame clones and leaves out a portion. V and J calls and clone size come straight from that table; D and trimming were deduced from the DNA. Among around 200,000 clones listed, 80% were seen once. The genes are TRBV7-8 and TRBJ1-1; no reliable D call. Sequences were obtained from peripheral blood. The receptor was isolated from a woman in her 70s with acute or convalescent COVID-19. CDR3 nucleotide sequence: TGTGCCAGCAGCTTAGTTGGGGTCGGGGCTGAAGCTTTCTTT. Translating gives CASSLVGVGAEAFF. Filled out from reference TRBV7-8 and TRBJ1-1, the complete variable domain reads GAGVSQSPRYKVAKRGQDVALRCDPISGHVSLFWYQQALGQGPEFLTYFQNEAQLDKSGLPSDRFFAERPEGSVSTLKIQRTQQEDSAVYLCASSLVGVGAEAFFGQGTRLTVV.